A selection of T cell receptor beta chains follows, all from one sample in a study of shared clonotypes between healthy human individuals. Produced via immunoSEQ multiplex PCR; TCRdb's table is partial and in-frame only. The table shows about 2.1 million clones, with 80% to 95% occurring only once. Sequenced material: naive CD8+ T cells from PBMCs. Source of these receptors: a young man in good health. Some clones in this sample may be carry-over from other donors' samples. Each CDR3 is given with its conserved first and last residue. Each record gives: V gene, D gene, clone size, J gene, CDR3 DNA, CDR3 protein. The D gene is left open where the match is weak. Not all rows give a size; the values are once, few, many and, for expanded clones, a class.

>TRBV7-6|TRBD1|-|TRBJ2-1
TGTGCCAGCAGCTCCACCGACAGGGCGATTGAGCAGTTCTTC
CASSSTDRAIEQFF
>TRBV13|TRBD1|-|TRBJ1-2
TGTGCCAGCAGGTTCCCGGACAGGGGACAAAACTATGGCTACACCTTC
CASRFPDRGQNYGYTF
>TRBV7-3|-|once|TRBJ2-3
TGTGCCAGCAGCTTGGAGGGGCTTAGCACAGATACGCAGTATTTT
CASSLEGLSTDTQYF
>TRBV27|-|-|TRBJ1-5
TGTGCCAGCAGTTTAGTGACAGCTGCTTTCCCTATAATACATTTT
CASSLVTAAFPIIHF
>TRBV28|-|-|TRBJ2-2
TGTGCCAGCAGTTTACATCTTTCCGGGGAGCTGTTTTTT
CASSLHLSGELFF
>TRBV7-9|TRBD1|-|TRBJ2-7
TGTGCCAGCAGCTTAGGTGGTACAGGGGACTACGAGCAGTACTTC
CASSLGGTGDYEQYF
>TRBV7-9|TRBD2|-|TRBJ2-7
TGTGCCAGCAGCCGGACTAGCGGGGACCCCTACGAGCAGTACTTC
CASSRTSGDPYEQYF
>TRBV4-1|-|-|TRBJ2-2
TGCGCCAGCAGCCAAGAATTCAGGGGAGCCACCGGGGAGCTGTTTTTT
CASSQEFRGATGELFF
>TRBV30|-|-|TRBJ1-6
TGTGCCTGGAGAGACAAGAGCTCCTATAATTCACCCCTCCACTTT
CAWRDKSSYNSPLHF
>TRBV7-8|TRBD1|-|TRBJ1-4
TGTGCCAGCAGCAGATCCGGGACAGGCTTAGAGGTTGCCACTAATGAAAAACTGTTTTTT
CASSRSGTGLEVATNEKLFF
>TRBV6-5|-|-|TRBJ2-3
TGTGCCAGCAGTTACTCGAGAATCAGAGATACGCAGTATTTT
CASSYSRIRDTQYF
>TRBV9|TRBD2|-|TRBJ2-1
TGTGCCAGCAGCGGTCCGGGACTAGCGTCGAGCTCCTACAATGAGCAGTTCTTC
CASSGPGLASSSYNEQFF
>TRBV7-2|-|-|TRBJ2-2
TGTGCCAGCAGCTTAGGGACAGCCACCGGGGAGCTGTTTTTT
CASSLGTATGELFF
>TRBV11-2|-|-|TRBJ2-1
TGTGCCAGCAGCACCCGGAGGGAGGGGGTATACAATGAGCAGTTCTTC
CASSTRREGVYNEQFF
>TRBV7-9|-|-|TRBJ1-4
TGTGCCAGCAGTCATGGGACGGCAACTAATGAAAAACTGTTTTTT
CASSHGTATNEKLFF
>TRBV5-6|TRBD1|-|TRBJ2-7
TGTGCCAGCAGCTTGGGAGACAGGGTCTACGAGCAGTACTTC
CASSLGDRVYEQYF
>TRBV27|TRBD2|-|TRBJ2-1
TGTGCCAGCAGTTTATCGGCTAGCGGGAGTTCTCTGCATGAGCAGTTCTTC
CASSLSASGSSLHEQFF
>TRBV28|TRBD2|-|TRBJ2-1
TGTGCCAGCAGTTTACCAATCAGACTAGCGGGAGACAATGAGCAGTTCTTC
CASSLPIRLAGDNEQFF
>TRBV7-9|-|-|TRBJ1-5
TGTGCCAGCAGCCGTCCGGGGGTTGGTCAGCCCCAGCATTTT
CASSRPGVGQPQHF
>TRBV11-2|-|-|TRBJ2-7
TGTGCCAGCAGCTTAGATTCGGAGGGACAAGACCACGAGCAGTACTTC
CASSLDSEGQDHEQYF
>TRBV19|TRBD1|-|TRBJ1-5
TGTGCCAGTAGTAGCCAGGGGGATGTCTATCAGCCCCAGCATTTT
CASSSQGDVYQPQHF
>TRBV27|-|once|TRBJ2-7
TGTGCCAGCAGTTTTTCGTCTGCCTACGAGCAGTACTTC
CASSFSSAYEQYF
>TRBV19|-|-|TRBJ2-5
TGTGCCAGTAGAGTGCTGGGGGGAGAGACCCAGTACTTC
CASRVLGGETQYF
>TRBV28|-|once|TRBJ1-2
TGTGCCAGCAGCTTCCACGGGGGGCCGACAAATGGCTACACCTTC
CASSFHGGPTNGYTF
>TRBV7-9|TRBD2|-|TRBJ2-1
TGTGCCAGCAGCCAACCGGGACTAGCGGGAGGGCCAAGTCAGTTCTTC
CASSQPGLAGGPSQFF
>TRBV9|-|-|TRBJ2-7
TGTGCCAGCAGCGTAGATGATTTCGGCAAGAGTCCCTACGAGCAGTACTTC
CASSVDDFGKSPYEQYF
>TRBV15|TRBD1|-|TRBJ1-4
TGTGCCACCAGCAGAGGGGACAGGACAACTAATGAAAAACTGTTTTTT
CATSRGDRTTNEKLFF
>TRBV4-3|-|-|TRBJ2-1
TGCGCCAGCAGCCAAGACGGAACCCCCTACAATGAGCAGTTCTTC
CASSQDGTPYNEQFF
>TRBV6-5|-|-|TRBJ2-3
TGTGCCAGCAGCATACAGGGAACAGATACGCAGTATTTT
CASSIQGTDTQYF
>TRBV2|TRBD2|-|TRBJ2-7
TGTGCCAGCAGTGAAAGACTAGCGGGAGAAACCTACGAGCAGTACTTC
CASSERLAGETYEQYF